This TCR beta chain emerged from a study of blood T cell repertoires in COVID-19. Looking at the study overall: PBMCs, B-cell-depleted T cells, or T cells provided the cDNA or gDNA that made up the material.

The trim removed 3 bases at V and 2 bases at J, leaving 9 bases unmatched. The germline V gene has CDR1 ENHRY and CDR2 SYGVKD. CDR3 length: 16 amino acids. Produced via immunoSEQ multiplex PCR; TCRdb's table is partial and in-frame only. The sample yields 200,000 to 250,000 clones, around nine tenths seen once. The V call is TRBV10-3, the J call TRBJ1-2; 7 nucleotides align to TRBD1. The specimen was peripheral blood. This clonotype was sampled from a man aged 18 to 29 with active or convalescent COVID-19. DNA of the CDR3: TGTGCCATCAGTGATCCGGGACAGACTAGAAACTATGGCTACACCTTC. It codes for CAISDPGQTRNYGYTF.